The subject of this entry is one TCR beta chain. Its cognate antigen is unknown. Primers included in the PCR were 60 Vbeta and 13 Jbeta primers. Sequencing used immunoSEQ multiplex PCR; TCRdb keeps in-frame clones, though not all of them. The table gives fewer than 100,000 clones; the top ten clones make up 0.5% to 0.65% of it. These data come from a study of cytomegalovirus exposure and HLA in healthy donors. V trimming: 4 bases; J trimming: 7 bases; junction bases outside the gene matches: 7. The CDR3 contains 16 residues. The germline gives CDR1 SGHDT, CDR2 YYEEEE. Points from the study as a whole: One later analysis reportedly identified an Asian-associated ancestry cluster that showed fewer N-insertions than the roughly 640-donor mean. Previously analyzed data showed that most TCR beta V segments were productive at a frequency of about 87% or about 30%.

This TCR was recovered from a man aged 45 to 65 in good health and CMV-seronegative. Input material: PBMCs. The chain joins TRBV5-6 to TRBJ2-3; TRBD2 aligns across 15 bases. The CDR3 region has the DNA TGTGCCAGCAGCGGGACCGGGACTAGCGGGAGGTATACGCAGTATTTT. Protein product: CASSGTGTSGRYTQYF.